These 13 T cell receptor beta chains came from one sample sequenced in a study of neurological immune-mediated disorders (dated by TCRdb to about 2019). The library was produced with 5' RACE. These reads were obtained on an Illumina HiSeq 2500. TCRdb cleaned the public reads at Q25 with fastp, built clones with MiXCR and kept in-frame beta chains. Every distinct CDR3 protein forms one entry, paired with its most common genes and DNA. Recorded for this sample are under 90,000 distinct CDR3 sequences; 10% of them occurred a single time. The ten largest clones represent 1.8% of the sample. The specimen was PBMCs. These receptors came from a man aged 35 to 55 in good health.

This clonotype turned up a few times. The rearrangement uses TRBV12-3 or TRBV12-4 and TRBJ2-3; D is unclear. Trimming left V 7 bases short and J 3 bases short, with 8 bases between. There are 12 residues in the CDR3. This CDR3 is CASTLTTDTQYF. The CDR3 DNA sequence: TGTGCCAGCACTCTTACGACAGATACGCAGTATTTT.

This clonotype was counted at least ten times. The J gene is TRBJ1-2, the V gene TRBV9, with TRBD1 matching 7 bases. CDR1 and CDR2 (germline): SGDLS, YYNGEE. With 4 bases clipped from V and 14 bases from J, the junction kept 17 bases outside the gene matches. The CDR3 has 14 residues. CDR3 amino acids: CASSSAGQPVSGTF. The CDR3 DNA reads as TGTGCCAGCAGCTCCGCGGGACAGCCAGTTTCCGGAACCTTC.

With respect to this clonotype: This may come from a read error, since a much larger clone is one base off. V gene TRBV28 combines with J gene TRBJ2-7; tentative D call: TRBD1 (5 bases). The CDR3 extends over 12 amino acids. Trimming shortened V by 8 bases and J by 2 bases, and 10 bases separated the two germline ends. Germline CDR1 reads MDHEN; CDR2 reads SYDVKM. The CDR3 nucleotides read TGTGCCAGCCTGGGCAGGGCCTACGAGCAGTACTTC. It specifies CASLGRAYEQYF.

The chain uses TRBV29-1 and TRBJ2-1; tentatively, D is TRBD2 (6 bases). Germline V gives CDR1 SQVTM, CDR2 ANQGSEA. This CDR3 contains 11 residues. Trimming cost V 4 bases and J 10 bases, with 11 bases left between them. The CDR3 loop reads CSVGGAREQFF. CDR3 nucleotides: TGCAGCGTTGGCGGGGCTAGGGAGCAGTTCTTC.

This clonotype was observed many times. This rearrangement joins TRBV7-2 to TRBJ1-5; D remains unclear. Germline loops: CDR1 SGHTA, CDR2 FQGNSA. The V and J ends lost 2 bases and 6 bases respectively, with 8 bases between them. The CDR3 consists of 13 residues. CDR3 sequence reads: CASSLWEGQPQHF. The DNA of the CDR3 is TGTGCCAGCAGCTTATGGGAGGGTCAGCCCCAGCATTTT.

This clonotype occurred many times. The chain combines TRBV7-9 with TRBJ2-1; 8 positions match TRBD2. CDR1 and CDR2 from the germline V gene are SEHNR and FQNEAQ (reference sequence). The CDR3 totals 17 residues. V shed 8 bases, J shed 8 bases, and the junction held 20 bases outside the gene matches. The CDR3 bases are TGTGCCAGCCCGTTTGGGGCCCCGGGACTAGGTGTTGATGAGCAGTTCTTC. Its protein product is CASPFGAPGLGVDEQFF.

Ten or more counts support this clonotype. The chain is built from TRBV29-1 and TRBJ2-1, with unresolved D. V shed 0 bases and J shed 8 bases, with 20 bases lying between them. Germline V gives CDR1 SQVTM, CDR2 ANQGSEA. The CDR3 extends over 16 amino acids. Here the CDR3 DNA reads TGCAGCGTTGAAGATCAACCTTTTCGAGACCCATATGAGCAGTTCTTC. This codes for CSVEDQPFRDPYEQFF.

This clonotype has a count of ten or more. This rearrangement joins TRBV14 to TRBJ2-1, with TRBD2 as a possible D gene (5 bases). The germline V and J ends were trimmed by 2 bases and 9 bases, with 17 bases remaining between them. Germline CDR1 and CDR2: SGHDN and FVKESK. CDR3 length: 15 amino acids. The CDR3 reads CASSQSRGLASEQFF. DNA for the CDR3: TGTGCCAGCAGCCAATCACGGGGTCTAGCCAGTGAGCAGTTCTTC.

This clonotype has a count of ten or more. The chain recombines TRBV5-1 with TRBJ2-7; TRBD1 agrees at 10 bases. The CDR3 is 14 residues long. Germline CDR1 reads SGHRS; CDR2 reads YFSETQ. J was trimmed by 4 bases and V by 8 bases; bases with no gene match: 9. CDR3 sequence: CASRAGTGVYEQYF. The CDR3 DNA reads as TGCGCCAGTAGAGCCGGGACAGGGGTATACGAGCAGTACTTC.

The sample holds many counts of this clonotype. This chain links TRBV5-1 with TRBJ2-2; 7 bases map to TRBD1. Looked up from germline, CDR1 is SGHRS and CDR2 is YFSETQ. V lost 7 bases, J lost 0 bases, and 3 bases stayed unmatched. The CDR3 is 14 residues long. As DNA, the CDR3 is TGCGCCAGCGGACAGGCTGCGAACACCGGGGAGCTGTTTTTT. Translation: CASGQAANTGELFF.

This clonotype occurred many times. The CDR3 reads CASRLRQLYGYTF. As DNA, the CDR3 is TGTGCCAGCAGACTTAGACAGCTCTATGGCTACACCTTC. This chain uses TRBV28 with TRBJ1-2; the D gene is possibly TRBD1 (5 bases). This CDR3 comprises 13 residues. Germline-derived CDR1 and CDR2 are MDHEN and SYDVKM. Trimming took off 6 bases at V and 4 bases at J, with 12 bases between the two ends.

Many counts were recorded for this clonotype. The J gene is TRBJ2-1, the V gene TRBV29-1; D possibly corresponds to TRBD1 (6 bases). From germline, CDR1 is SQVTM and CDR2 ANQGSEA. The CDR3 runs 13 residues. Trimming took off 7 bases at V and 8 bases at J, with 18 bases between the two ends. CDR3 sequence reads: CSAARQQGDEQFF. In nucleotides, the CDR3 is TGCAGCGCGGCGAGACAACAGGGAGATGAGCAGTTCTTC.

The gene calls are TRBV7-9 and TRBJ2-5; D uncertain. Looked up from germline, CDR1 is SEHNR and CDR2 is FQNEAQ (reference sequence). V was trimmed by 5 bases and J by 5 bases, leaving 18 bases between them. There are 15 residues in the CDR3. CDR3 amino acids: CASSPLEEILETQYF. CDR3 sequence (DNA): TGTGCCAGCAGCCCTCTTGAGGAGATCCTGGAGACCCAGTACTTC.